The 14 T cell receptor beta chains reported below all come from one sample, sequenced in a study of blood T cell repertoires in COVID-19. Generated by immunoSEQ multiplex PCR, the TCRdb table keeps only in-frame clones and is missing some. The top ten hold about 1.2% of the sample, which has roughly 300,000 clones, around four fifths seen once. What was sequenced was peripheral blood. The receptors were gathered from a woman aged 45-65 years with acute or convalescent COVID-19.

This clone was seen a handful of times. The chain is built from TRBV2 and TRBJ1-4; no firm D call. The germline V gene has CDR1 SNHLY and CDR2 FYNNEI. CDR3 size: 12 residues. The germline V and J ends were trimmed by 8 bases and 11 bases, with 15 bases remaining between them. CDR3 residues: CASVLAGDKLFF. The CDR3 bases are TGTGCCAGCGTCCTTGCCGGGGATAAACTGTTTTTT.

The genes are TRBV10-2 and TRBJ2-5; TRBD2 matches at 8 bases. This CDR3 is 14 amino acids long. Germline V gives CDR1 WSHSY, CDR2 SAAADI. V lost 4 bases and J lost 2; bases outside the gene matches: 3. CDR3 residues: CASSVLAGQETQYF. CDR3 bases: TGCGCCAGCAGTGTTTTAGCGGGGCAAGAGACCCAGTACTTC.

The CDR3 spells CASSNVQGSEQYV. CDR3 nucleotide sequence: TGTGCCAGCAGCAACGTACAGGGAAGCGAGCAGTACGTC. The gene calls are TRBV7-2 and TRBJ2-7, with a possible D match to TRBD1 (6 bases). CDR1 is SGHTA, CDR2 FQGNSA, per germline. This CDR3 comprises 13 residues. The V end lost 5 bases, the J end lost 6 bases, and 14 bases lay between the germline ends.

The chain employs TRBV10-1 and TRBJ1-1; D ambiguous. The V end lost 0 bases, the J end lost 1 base, and 3 bases lay between the germline ends. Germline V gene data show CDR1 as WNHNN and CDR2 as SYGVQD (reference sequence). The CDR3 loop spans 13 amino acids. CDR3 in amino acids: CASSESRNTEAFF. CDR3 DNA sequence: TGCGCCAGCAGTGAGTCCCGGAACACTGAAGCTTTCTTT.

The J gene is TRBJ2-1, the V gene TRBV7-9; 7 bases fit TRBD1. Losses at the gene ends were 3 bases for V and 6 bases for J; bases not matched to a gene: 8. CDR3 length equals 15 residues. Germline CDR1 is SEHNR and CDR2 is FQNEAQ (reference sequence). The CDR3 region has the DNA TGTGCCAGCAGCTTGGGACAGTCCTCCACCAATGAGCAGTTCTTC. It translates to CASSLGQSSTNEQFF.

V and J are TRBV5-4 and TRBJ2-3; the D is unclear. The V end was cut by 3 bases, the J end by 6 bases, with 8 bases between. The CDR3 is 12 residues long. The germline V gene has CDR1 SGHNT and CDR2 YYREEE (reference sequence). CDR3 nucleotides: TGTGCCAGCAGCTCCACTACGGATACGCAGTATTTT. Translation gives CASSSTTDTQYF.

The rearrangement links TRBV7-9 to TRBJ2-2, with 7 bases that match TRBD2. From germline, CDR1 is SEHNR and CDR2 FQNEAQ (reference sequence). The CDR3 runs to 17 residues. Trimming removed 2 bases from V and 0 bases from J; junction bases left unmatched: 6. The CDR3 DNA follows: TGTGCCAGCAGCTTACACGACGGGGGGTCGAACACCGGGGAGCTGTTTTTT. Residues: CASSLHDGGSNTGELFF.

The chain is built from TRBV27 and TRBJ2-7, with 7 bases that match TRBD1. Trimming took 7 bases from V and 3 from J; bases not matched to a gene: 12. Germline CDR1 and CDR2: MNHEY and SMNVEV (reference sequence). The CDR3 totals 15 residues. The CDR3 DNA is TGTGCCAGCACCCCTTCCCCGGGACAGTTCTACGAGCAGTACGTC. Amino acid sequence: CASTPSPGQFYEQYV.

The chain has TRBV30 and TRBJ1-2; possible D gene TRBD1, 6 bases. This CDR3 is built from 14 residues. CDR1 is GTSNPN and CDR2 is SVGIG in the germline V gene (reference sequence). With 3 bases removed from V and 1 base from J, the gap between germline ends came to 12 bases. CDR3 residues: CAWSTTGFNYGYTF. The CDR3, as DNA: TGTGCCTGGAGCACCACAGGGTTTAACTATGGCTACACCTTC.

The chain links TRBV2 to TRBJ2-1, with TRBD1 matching over 7 bases. The CDR3 contains 12 residues. V lost 7 bases to trimming and J lost 7 bases; unmatched junction nucleotides: 4. Germline V CDR1 and CDR2: SNHLY, FYNNEI. CDR3 protein: CASTQDRNEQFF. CDR3 coding DNA: TGTGCCAGCACCCAGGACAGGAATGAGCAGTTCTTC.

For the CDR3, the DNA is TGTGCCAGTAGTATGGTACCGAGGGATACGCAGTATTTT. As protein: CASSMVPRDTQYF. The chain has TRBV19 and TRBJ2-3; D gene ambiguous. CDR3 length: 13 amino acids. The ends were cut back, 3 bases at V and 6 bases at J, with 10 bases in the middle. Germline V gives CDR1 LNHDA, CDR2 SQIVND (reference sequence).

V and J are TRBV24-1 and TRBJ2-5, with D tentatively TRBD1 (6 bases). V lost 4 bases to trimming and J lost 5 bases, with 13 bases between them. Germline V lookup: CDR1 KGHDR, CDR2 SFDVKD. The CDR3 covers 14 residues. CDR3 sequence (DNA): TGTGCCACCAGTGACGCAGGGGCGGAGGAGACCCAGTACTTC. Its protein product is CATSDAGAEETQYF.

This chain links TRBV29-1 with TRBJ1-1; 10 bases agree with TRBD1. V shed 5 bases, J shed 1 base, and the junction held 16 bases outside the gene matches. This CDR3 contains 18 residues. Germline V gene sequence: CDR1 SQVTM, CDR2 ANQGSEA. CDR3 protein: CSVSATGTGVGGNTEAFF. For the CDR3, the DNA is TGCAGCGTTTCTGCAACCGGGACAGGGGTCGGTGGGAACACTGAAGCTTTCTTT.

The rearrangement uses TRBV11-3 and TRBJ2-5; 8 nucleotides agree with TRBD2. V was pared by 5 bases and J by 2 bases, with 7 bases of the junction left unmatched. This CDR3 has 15 residues. Germline V gives CDR1 SGHNT, CDR2 YENEEA. The CDR3 is CASSITAGGQETQYF. The CDR3 region has the DNA TGTGCCAGCAGCATAACCGCGGGGGGTCAAGAGACCCAGTACTTC.